The 18 T cell receptor beta chains below come from one sample, sequenced in a study of T cell changes during pregnancy in multiple sclerosis. TCRdb's copy holds only in-frame clones and misses some; the assay was immunoSEQ multiplex PCR. The table has 50,000 to 70,000 clones, over 75% seen once. The sample was CD8+ T cells from peripheral blood mononuclear cells, taken before pregnancy. The receptors originated from a female donor with multiple sclerosis, enrolled in a pregnancy study.

The rearrangement joins TRBV5-1 to TRBJ2-1; 10 nucleotides match TRBD2. Germline V gene data show CDR1 as SGHRS and CDR2 as YFSETQ. The CDR3 spans 22 residues. V gave up 0 bases and J gave up 0 bases; unmatched junction bases: 18. In DNA, the CDR3 is TGCGCCAGCAGCTTGGGTAGTCTTGTGGGAGCGGGGGGGTCGAGCTCCTACAATGAGCAGTTCTTC. Amino acids: CASSLGSLVGAGGSSSYNEQFF.

This rearrangement joins TRBV18 to TRBJ1-6; TRBD1 agrees at 10 bases. The CDR3 is made up of 17 amino acids. From germline, CDR1 is KGHSH and CDR2 LQKENI. V was clipped by 5 bases and J by 4 bases; unmatched bases: 8. The CDR3 DNA is TGTGCCAGCTCAGCGGGGACAGGGGAGAGATATAATTCACCCCTCCACTTT. Its protein product is CASSAGTGERYNSPLHF. The full variable domain, completed using reference TRBV18 and TRBJ1-6, is NAGVMQNPRHLVRRRGQEARLRCSPMKGHSHVYWYRQLPEEGLKFMVYLQKENIIDESGMPKERFSAEFPKEGPSILRIQQVVRGDSAAYFCASSAGTGERYNSPLHFGNGTRLTVT.

The chain carries TRBV25-1 and TRBJ1-4, with 7 bases matching TRBD1. Trimming cost V 4 bases and J 8 bases; bases outside gene matches: 7. The CDR3 runs to 14 residues. CDR1 and CDR2 from the germline V gene are MGHDK and SYGVNS. CDR3 sequence reads: CASSGRGIWEKLFF. The CDR3 region has the DNA TGTGCCAGCAGTGGCAGGGGGATATGGGAAAAACTGTTTTTT. Based on the CDR3 plus reference TRBV25-1 and TRBJ1-4, the full variable domain is EADIYQTPRYLVIGTGKKITLECSQTMGHDKMYWYQQDPGMELHLIHYSYGVNSTEKGDLSSESTVSRIRTEHFPLTLESARPSHTSQYLCASSGRGIWEKLFFGSGTQLSVL.

The chain recombines TRBV12-5 with TRBJ2-5; the D is unclear. The CDR3 runs 14 residues. Trimming cost V 6 bases and J 5 bases, with 16 bases left between them. CDR1 LGHNT and CDR2 FRNRAP come from the germline V gene. CDR3 nucleotide sequence: TGTGCTAGTGGGCCCGACTCGTCCGGGGAGACCCAGTACTTC. Translated: CASGPDSSGETQYF. Looking up the rest from reference TRBV12-5 and TRBJ2-5 gives the full variable domain: DARVTQTPRHKVTEMGQEVTMRCQPILGHNTVFWYRQTMMQGLELLAYFRNRAPLDDSGMPKDRFSAEMPDATLATLKIQPSEPRDSAVYFCASGPDSSGETQYFGPGTRLLVL.

This clone was detected only once. The chain joins TRBV6-5 to TRBJ2-5, with 10 bases fitting TRBD1. Trimming at V came to 5 bases and at J to 5 bases, leaving 5 bases not matched to a gene. This CDR3 is 14 amino acids long. Germline V gene data show CDR1 as MNHEY and CDR2 as SVGAGI. CDR3 loop: CASSTGTGVETQYF. In DNA form, the CDR3 reads TGTGCCAGCAGTACCGGGACAGGGGTTGAGACCCAGTACTTC.

This clone came up once. V is TRBV29-1 and J is TRBJ2-7; 7 bases fit TRBD1. From germline, CDR1 is SQVTM and CDR2 ANQGSEA. V lost 6 bases to trimming and J lost 1 base; unmatched junction nucleotides: 6. The length of the CDR3 is 13 residues. CDR3 sequence (DNA): TGCAGCGTCCAGGGGGAAAGGTCCTACGAGCAGTACTTC. It translates to CSVQGERSYEQYF.

The chain carries TRBV5-1 and TRBJ1-1; 9 nucleotides match TRBD1. This CDR3 region has 14 residues. In germline, CDR1 is SGHRS, CDR2 YFSETQ. V trimming: 3 bases; J trimming: 2 bases; junction bases outside the gene matches: 2. The CDR3 here is CASSSGQGNTEAFF. Written as DNA, the CDR3 is TGCGCCAGCAGCTCGGGACAGGGAAACACTGAAGCTTTCTTT.

This chain joins TRBV30 and TRBJ2-3; D is possibly TRBD2 (6 bases). The CDR3 sequence is 15 residues long. V was shortened by 0 bases and J by 7 bases, with 17 bases between the two germline ends. Germline V gives CDR1 GTSNPN, CDR2 SVGIG (reference sequence). The CDR3 protein is CAWSVLEGLVYTQYF. In nucleotides, the CDR3 is TGTGCCTGGAGTGTACTCGAGGGACTCGTGTATACGCAGTATTTT.

The chain carries TRBV9 and TRBJ2-3; 9 positions agree with TRBD2. The V gene end was trimmed by 0 bases and the J gene end by 2 bases; junction bases not matched to a gene: 4. Germline V lookup: CDR1 SGDLS, CDR2 YYNGEE. This CDR3 comprises 16 residues. In nucleotides, the CDR3 is TGTGCCAGCAGCGTAGAGAGGACTAGCGTCACAGATACGCAGTATTTT. Protein sequence: CASSVERTSVTDTQYF.

The chain is built from TRBV6-5 and TRBJ2-1, with TRBD1 as a possible D gene (5 bases). The CDR3 spans 15 residues. V was clipped by 4 bases and J by 5 bases, with 15 bases between them. The V gene's germline CDR1 is MNHEY and CDR2 SVGAGI. This CDR3 reads CASSSRWAGNNEQFF. DNA of the CDR3: TGTGCCAGCAGTTCCCGATGGGCAGGGAACAATGAGCAGTTCTTC.

This chain connects TRBV19 to TRBJ1-1; 11 bases agree with TRBD1. The germline gives CDR1 LNHDA, CDR2 SQIVND (reference sequence). With 4 bases clipped from V and 2 bases from J, the junction kept 3 bases outside the gene matches. The CDR3 has 15 residues. CDR3 coding DNA: TGTGCCAGTAGTACTGGGACAGGGGGTAACACTGAAGCTTTCTTT. It translates to CASSTGTGGNTEAFF. Filled out from reference TRBV19 and TRBJ1-1, the complete variable domain reads DGGITQSPKYLFRKEGQNVTLSCEQNLNHDAMYWYRQDPGQGLRLIYYSQIVNDFQKGDIAEGYSVSREKKESFPLTVTSAQKNPTAFYLCASSTGTGGNTEAFFGQGTRLTVV.

This clone appeared a single time. V and J are TRBV7-9 and TRBJ1-4, with D possibly matching TRBD1 (6 bases). This CDR3 region has 15 residues. V lost 3 bases and J 7 bases, leaving 15 bases between the germline ends. Germline assignment: CDR1 SEHNR and CDR2 FQNEAQ (reference sequence). CDR3 DNA sequence: TGTGCCAGCAGCTTCCCCCCCACAGGGTCTGAAAAACTGTTTTTT. Translation gives CASSFPPTGSEKLFF.

The chain recombines TRBV19 with TRBJ1-1, with D perhaps matching TRBD1 (5 bases). CDR3 length: 14 residues. The germline CDR1 and CDR2 sequences are LNHDA and SQIVND (reference sequence). Trimming removed 5 bases at V and 4 bases at J, with 14 bases between. The CDR3 sequence: CASSSLRDFTEAFF. CDR3 coding DNA: TGTGCCAGTAGTTCCCTCCGGGACTTCACTGAAGCTTTCTTT.

This sequence joins TRBV7-6 and TRBJ2-1, with 12 bases aligning to TRBD2. Germline CDR1 is SGHVS and CDR2 is FNYEAQ. CDR3 length: 16 amino acids. J gave up 0 bases and V 4 bases, and 1 base lay outside the gene matches. In nucleotides, the CDR3 is TGTGCCAGCAGCTCTAGCGGGGGGGCCTCCTACAATGAGCAGTTCTTC. Translation: CASSSSGGASYNEQFF.

V gene TRBV13 combines with J gene TRBJ2-7; 12 positions match TRBD2. Germline loops: CDR1 PRHDT, CDR2 FYEKMQ (reference sequence). This CDR3 region has 16 residues. Trimming took 5 bases from V and 3 from J; bases not matched to a gene: 8. This CDR3 reads CASSGRLAGANYEQYF. CDR3 nucleotides: TGTGCCAGCAGCGGCAGACTAGCGGGGGCCAACTACGAGCAGTACTTC.

This rearrangement joins TRBV27 to TRBJ2-7; D is possibly TRBD2 (5 bases). Trimming shortened V by 0 bases and J by 6 bases, and 6 bases separated the two germline ends. The CDR3 runs 12 residues. Germline CDR1 is MNHEY and CDR2 is SMNVEV (reference sequence). The CDR3 nucleotides are TGTGCCAGCAGTTTATCCGGGGTCGAGCAGTACTTC. It translates to CASSLSGVEQYF.

This clone was detected only once. This chain joins TRBV5-4 and TRBJ2-7; 9 positions agree with TRBD1. V lost 7 bases, J lost 3 bases, and 14 bases stayed unmatched. CDR1 is SGHNT, CDR2 YYREEE, per germline (reference sequence). This CDR3 comprises 16 residues. The CDR3 bases are TGTGCCAGCGGGGGGGGTACAGGGGGCAGTCTCTACGAGCAGTACTTC. It yields the protein CASGGGTGGSLYEQYF.

A single count supports this clone. One junction end does not reproduce the germline sequence, and a read error may be involved. The V call is TRBV5-1, the J call TRBJ2-7, with TRBD2 as a possible D gene (7 bases). Germline V gene sequence: CDR1 SGHRS, CDR2 YFSETQ. The CDR3 sequence is 14 residues long. The CDR3 loop is CASSLGTGRVEQYF. DNA for the CDR3: TGTGCCAGCAGCTTGGGAACAGGGAGGGTCGAGCAGTACTTC. The full variable domain, with the rest looked up from reference TRBV5-1 and TRBJ2-7, is KAGVTQTPRYLIKTRGQQVTLSCSPISGHRSVSWYQQTPGQGLQFLFEYFSETQRNKGNFPGRFSGRQFSNSRSEMNVSTLELGDSALYLCASSLGTGRVEQYFGPGTRLTVT.